One sample yielded the 9 T cell receptor beta chains listed below, sequenced in a study of blood T cell repertoires in COVID-19 (dated by TCRdb to 2018 to 2020). Receptor amplification or capture employed the immunoSEQ multiplex PCR assay. TCRdb obtained this table from immuneACCESS and retained in-frame rearrangements with V and J assigned. These tables miss some clones; where compared with another copy, unresolved V genes account for less than half of the shortfall, and the remainder is unexplained. The sample table shows more than 100,000 clones, and 81% are seen once. Approximately 8.7% of the sample comes from the top ten. Input material: peripheral blood. The receptors come from a woman aged 55 to 70 with active or convalescent COVID-19.

The chain uses TRBV18 and TRBJ2-5; D possibly corresponds to TRBD2 (5 bases). Germline CDR1 KGHSH, CDR2 LQKENI. V was pared by 2 bases and J by 10 bases, with 14 bases between. The CDR3 covers 13 residues. This chain's CDR3 is CASSPNPSSNQYF. The DNA of the CDR3 is TGTGCCAGCTCACCAAACCCTAGCAGCAACCAGTACTTC.

The genes are TRBV28 and TRBJ2-2, with 8 bases aligning to TRBD1. Germline V CDR1 and CDR2: MDHEN, SYDVKM. The J segment lost 4 bases and the V segment lost 5 bases, leaving 9 bases of the junction unmatched. The CDR3 is made up of 16 amino acids. This CDR3 is CASSTTGVRGTGELFF. In DNA, the CDR3 is TGTGCCAGCAGTACGACAGGGGTAAGGGGCACCGGGGAGCTGTTTTTT.

The chain couples TRBV19 to TRBJ1-2, with D tentatively TRBD1 (6 bases). Germline lookup yields CDR1 LNHDA and CDR2 SQIVND (reference sequence). Trimming took 3 bases from V and 6 from J, leaving 14 bases between them. The CDR3 consists of 14 residues. The CDR3 DNA reads as TGTGCCAGTAGTATTAATGGGGGCGCGAATGGCTACACCTTC. Translation gives CASSINGGANGYTF.

The chain combines TRBV11-2 with TRBJ1-6, with TRBD1 matching over 7 bases. The V and J ends lost 5 bases and 7 bases, in that order; junction bases with no gene match: 11. The germline V gene encodes CDR1 SGHAT and CDR2 FQNNGV. The CDR3 loop spans 16 amino acids. For the CDR3, the DNA is TGTGCCAGCAGCCGCCTGATGACAGGGTGGAATTCACCCCTCCACTTT. As protein: CASSRLMTGWNSPLHF.

The genes are TRBV7-3 and TRBJ2-5, with 8 bases aligning to TRBD2. CDR1 and CDR2 from the germline V gene are SGHTA and FQGTGA. The CDR3 spans 15 residues. Trimming took 0 bases from V and 5 from J; bases not matched to a gene: 5. The CDR3 region has the DNA TGTGCCAGCAGCTTAACCGGGACTAGTTTGGAGACCCAGTACTTC. Amino acid sequence: CASSLTGTSLETQYF.

This clone has only one observation. The V and J genes are TRBV4-2 and TRBJ2-1, with TRBD2 matching 11 bases. CDR3 length equals 18 residues. The germline V gene encodes CDR1 LGHNA and CDR2 YNFKEQ. With V trimmed by 3 bases and J by 2 bases, 9 bases remained unmatched. The CDR3 reads CASSQTGVAGGPYNEQFF. The CDR3 DNA is TGTGCCAGCAGCCAGACTGGAGTAGCGGGAGGGCCCTACAATGAGCAGTTCTTC.

This clone was observed many times. CDR3 sequence reads: CASRGGQGGTREQFF. Here the CDR3 DNA reads TGTGCCAGTAGAGGGGGACAGGGCGGGACGCGTGAGCAGTTCTTC. J is TRBJ2-1 and V is TRBV19; TRBD1 agrees at 9 bases. With 6 bases clipped from V and 9 bases from J, the junction kept 12 bases outside the gene matches. The CDR3 covers 15 residues. Germline assignment: CDR1 LNHDA and CDR2 SQIVND (reference sequence).

The chain employs TRBV5-4 and TRBJ2-2; maybe TRBD2 (5 bases). Germline loops: CDR1 SGHNT, CDR2 YYREEE (reference sequence). Trimming removed 3 bases from V and 4 bases from J, with 13 bases in between. The CDR3 sequence is 15 residues long. CDR3 protein: CASSSNVGGTGELFF. The CDR3 DNA reads TGTGCCAGCAGCTCGAATGTTGGAGGCACCGGGGAGCTGTTTTTT.

V usage is TRBV7-9 and J usage is TRBJ2-7, with 7 bases identical to TRBD2. V lost 1 base and J lost 3; bases outside the gene matches: 6. The CDR3 runs to 15 residues. CDR1 is SEHNR and CDR2 is FQNEAQ in the germline V gene (reference sequence). The CDR3 DNA reads as TGTGCCAGCAGCTTAGTTGGTCTAGCGGACTACGAGCAGTACTTC. Protein: CASSLVGLADYEQYF.